A selection of T cell receptor beta chains follows, all from one sample in a study of shared clonotypes between healthy human individuals. The protocol was immunoSEQ multiplex PCR, while the TCRdb copy is restricted to in-frame clones and leaves out a portion. The table includes under 2,000,000 clones, about 95% detected once. The sequencing sample was made of naive CD8+ T cells sorted from blood. Receptor source: a man aged 18 to 35 in good health. CDR3s include the opening cysteine and the closing phenylalanine or tryptophan. Fields, in order: J gene, clone size, V gene, D gene, CDR3 DNA, CDR3 protein. A D gene is named only where the DNA matches it firmly. Some rows mark clone size as missing; the rest say once, few, many or name a class of expanded clone.

TRBJ2-7 | . | TRBV19 | TRBD2 | TGTGCCAGTAGTCCCGGACCGGGAGGGACTTACGAGCAGTACTTC | CASSPGPGGTYEQYF
TRBJ1-6 | . | TRBV6-4 | . | TGTGCCAGCAGGCCGGCCGGCCTTAATTCACCCCTCCACTTT | CASRPAGLNSPLHF
TRBJ1-5 | . | TRBV14 | . | TGTGCCAGCAGCTTACAGGGAGAGGAGCCCCAGCATTTT | CASSLQGEEPQHF
TRBJ2-7 | . | TRBV6-5 | . | TGTGCCAGCAGTTACTCGGGCGGGGAGGTGTTCTACGAGCAGTACTTC | CASSYSGGEVFYEQYF
TRBJ2-2 | . | TRBV5-4 | TRBD1 | TGTGCCAGCAGCCCGTTAGACAGGGGGTCGGCCGGGGAGCTGTTTTTT | CASSPLDRGSAGELFF
TRBJ1-5 | . | TRBV28 | TRBD1 | TGTGCCAGCAGTTTCCGGACAGGGGATTATCAGCCCCAGCATTTT | CASSFRTGDYQPQHF
TRBJ2-5 | . | TRBV9 | TRBD1 | TGTGCCAGCAGCGAATGGGACAGTCAAGAGACCCAGTACTTC | CASSEWDSQETQYF
TRBJ2-2 | . | TRBV6-6 | . | TGTGCCAGCAGTTACGCGGCCGCGTACACCGGGGAGCTGTTTTTT | CASSYAAAYTGELFF
TRBJ2-5 | . | TRBV7-9 | . | TGTGCCAGCAGCTTAGCTCCGGACCAAGAGACCCAGTACTTC | CASSLAPDQETQYF
TRBJ2-6 | few | TRBV5-1 | . | TGCGCCAGCAGCTTGGACGCTGGGGCCAACGTCCTGACTTTC | CASSLDAGANVLTF
TRBJ2-5 | . | TRBV7-6 | TRBD1 | TGTGCCAGCAGCCCAGGGGGCGAGTACCAAGAGACCCAGTACTTC | CASSPGGEYQETQYF
TRBJ2-2 | few | TRBV4-1 | . | TGCGCCAGCAGCCAAGAGGGATACACCGGGGAGCTGTTTTTT | CASSQEGYTGELFF
TRBJ1-6 | few | TRBV5-6 | TRBD1 | TGTGCCAGCAGCCCGGGACAGGGGAATTCACCCCTCCACTTT | CASSPGQGNSPLHF
TRBJ2-1 | . | TRBV10-2 | TRBD2 | TGCGCCAGCAGTGACGCGGGTAGCGGGAGGGTAATTGAGCAGTTCTTC | CASSDAGSGRVIEQFF
TRBJ2-5 | . | TRBV11-2 | TRBD2 | TGTGCCAGCAGCTTTCTCCTCGGGGGGCAAGAGACCCAGTACTTC | CASSFLLGGQETQYF